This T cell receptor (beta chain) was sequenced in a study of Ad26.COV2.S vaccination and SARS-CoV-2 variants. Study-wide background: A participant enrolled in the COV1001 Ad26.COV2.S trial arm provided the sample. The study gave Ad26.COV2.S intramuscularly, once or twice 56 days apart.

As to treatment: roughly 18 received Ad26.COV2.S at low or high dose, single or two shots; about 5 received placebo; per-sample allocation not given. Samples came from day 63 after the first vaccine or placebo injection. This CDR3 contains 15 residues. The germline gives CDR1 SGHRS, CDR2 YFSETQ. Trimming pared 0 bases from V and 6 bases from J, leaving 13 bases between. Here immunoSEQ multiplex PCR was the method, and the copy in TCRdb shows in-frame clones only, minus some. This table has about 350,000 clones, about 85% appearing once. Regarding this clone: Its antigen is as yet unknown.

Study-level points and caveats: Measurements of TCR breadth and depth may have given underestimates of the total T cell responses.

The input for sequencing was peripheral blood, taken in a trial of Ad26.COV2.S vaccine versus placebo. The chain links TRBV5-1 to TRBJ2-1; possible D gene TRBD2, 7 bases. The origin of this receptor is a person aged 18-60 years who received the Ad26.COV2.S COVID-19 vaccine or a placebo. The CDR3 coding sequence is TGCGCCAGCAGCTTGGACGGGGGGCCTGTCAATGAGCAGTTCTTC. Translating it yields CASSLDGGPVNEQFF.